This passage covers 9 T cell receptor beta chains from one sample sequenced in a study of blood T cell repertoires in COVID-19. Assay used: immunoSEQ multiplex PCR; TCRdb lists only in-frame clones, some missing. Counted here are approximately 180,000 clones, roughly 87% occurring once; the ten biggest clones make up around 1.2%. The specimen sequenced was PBMCs or T cells enriched from blood (not recorded which). These receptors came from a human donor with acute COVID-19. The donor label of this sample is uncertain.

The V gene is TRBV6-6, the J gene TRBJ2-2; the D is unclear. V was pared by 7 bases and J by 1 base, with 4 bases between. Germline lookup yields CDR1 MNHNY and CDR2 SVGAGI (reference sequence). The CDR3 length is 12 residues. The CDR3 DNA is TGTGCCAGCACCATGAACACCGGGGAGCTGTTTTTT. It codes for CASTMNTGELFF.

This clone was found a few times. The chain is built from TRBV11-3 and TRBJ2-5; 10 positions agree with TRBD2. This CDR3 contains 15 residues. Germline CDR1 SGHNT, CDR2 YENEEA. V dropped 4 bases and J dropped 5; count of bases not matched to a gene: 7. DNA for the CDR3: TGTGCCAGCAGCTCGAGCGGGGGGGCTTGGGAGACCCAGTACTTC. This encodes CASSSSGGAWETQYF.

The count of this clone is one. The chain links TRBV7-3 to TRBJ1-1, with 9 bases that match TRBD1. The germline CDR1 and CDR2 sequences are SGHTA and FQGTGA. V lost 5 bases to trimming and J lost 4 bases; unmatched junction nucleotides: 2. The length of the CDR3 is 13 residues. CDR3 amino acids: CASSQTGGTEAFF. In DNA, the CDR3 is TGTGCCAGCAGCCAGACAGGGGGCACTGAAGCTTTCTTT. Looking up the rest from reference TRBV7-3 and TRBJ1-1 gives the full variable domain: GAGVSQTPSNKVTEKGKYVELRCDPISGHTALYWYRQSLGQGPEFLIYFQGTGAADDSGLPNDRFFAVRPEGSVSTLKIQRTERGDSAVYLCASSQTGGTEAFFGQGTRLTVV.

The chain has TRBV4-1 and TRBJ1-1; D is unresolved. The CDR3 loop spans 14 amino acids. Trimming removed 1 base from V and 2 bases from J, with 8 bases in between. CDR1 MGHRA and CDR2 YSYEKL come from the germline V gene. CDR3 sequence: CASSQVGLNTEAFF. The DNA for the CDR3 is TGCGCCAGCAGCCAAGTCGGGTTAAACACTGAAGCTTTCTTT.

The rearrangement links TRBV25-1 to TRBJ1-5; TRBD1 matches at 7 bases. After removal of 1 base from V and 4 bases from J, the junction contained 7 bases not matched to a gene. CDR3 length: 16 residues. CDR1 and CDR2 (germline): MGHDK, SYGVNS. CDR3 in amino acids: CASSESGGGANQPQHF. The DNA for the CDR3 is TGTGCCAGCAGTGAATCTGGAGGGGGCGCGAATCAGCCCCAGCATTTT.

The chain has TRBV6-5 and TRBJ2-1; 7 positions match TRBD1. From germline, CDR1 is MNHEY and CDR2 SVGAGI. V lost 8 bases, J lost 10 bases, and 14 bases stayed unmatched. This CDR3 spans 14 amino acids. The chain's CDR3 is CASFRDSGVSEQFF. CDR3 DNA: TGTGCCAGCTTCCGGGACAGTGGGGTTTCGGAGCAGTTCTTC.

V is TRBV29-1 and J is TRBJ1-2; possible D gene TRBD1, 6 bases. The ends were cut back, 4 bases at V and 3 bases at J, with 9 bases in the middle. The CDR3 extends over 12 amino acids. The germline V gene encodes CDR1 SQVTM and CDR2 ANQGSEA. In nucleotides, the CDR3 is TGCAGCGTTGGGCACAGGGACTATGGCTACACCTTC. Its protein product is CSVGHRDYGYTF.

The rearrangement links TRBV5-8 to TRBJ2-3, with a tentative D call TRBD1 (6 bases). The CDR3 is 14 amino acids. V was shortened by 0 bases and J by 5 bases, with 10 bases between the two germline ends. From germline, CDR1 is SGHTS and CDR2 YDEGEE. In DNA, the CDR3 is TGTGCCAGCAGCTTGGGCAGGGGCCAAGATACGCAGTATTTT. This encodes CASSLGRGQDTQYF.

The chain couples TRBV7-9 to TRBJ1-6; D might be TRBD1 (5 bases). The CDR3 runs 14 residues. V was cut by 1 base and J by 9 bases, with 10 bases left in between. Germline V gene lookup returns CDR1 SEHNR and CDR2 FQNEAQ (reference sequence). Here the CDR3 reads CASSLGQGGSPLHF. CDR3 sequence (DNA): TGTGCCAGCAGCTTAGGTCAGGGCGGTTCACCCCTCCACTTT.